These T cell receptor beta chains were read from a single sample in a study of CD8 T cells in Susac syndrome. TCRdb independently ran MiXCR on the immunoSEQ multiplex PCR reads; one entry per CDR3 protein. Of about 290,000 distinct CDR3 sequences listed, almost 85% are singletons. Input material: CD8+ T cells from PBMCs. The receptors originated from a human donor with multiple sclerosis. The CDR3 runs from the conserved cysteine through the conserved F or W. D genes are given only for firm matches. The size of a clone is reported for some rows only, either as once, few or many, or as a class for expanded clones.

d_call	v_call	clone_size	j_call	cdr3_aa	cdr3_nt
-	TRBV14	-	TRBJ2-5	CASSQAEETQYF	TGTGCCAGCAGCCAAGCCGAAGAGACCCAGTACTTC
TRBD2	TRBV6-4	-	TRBJ2-1	CASSDFGLADYNEQFF	TGTGCCAGCAGTGATTTTGGACTAGCGGACTACAATGAGCAGTTCTTC
TRBD2	TRBV5-6	few	TRBJ2-3	CASSLPTSGSRHSTDTQYF	TGTGCCAGCAGCTTGCCGACTAGCGGGTCCCGACATAGCACAGATACGCAGTATTTT
TRBD2	TRBV15	-	TRBJ2-1	CATSETLAGGRVEQFF	TGTGCCACCAGCGAGACTCTAGCGGGAGGGCGGGTGGAGCAGTTCTTC
-	TRBV2	-	TRBJ2-1	CASTNVGDEQFF	TGTGCCAGCACGAACGTGGGCGATGAGCAGTTCTTC
TRBD1	TRBV5-6	-	TRBJ1-4	CASSLRTGVEKLFF	TGTGCCAGCAGCTTGAGGACAGGGGTTGAAAAACTGTTTTTT
-	TRBV27	-	TRBJ2-6	CASTPGSSGANVLTF	TGTGCCAGCACCCCGGGCAGCTCTGGGGCCAACGTCCTGACTTTC
-	TRBV5-6	-	TRBJ2-5	CASSLERPIGETQYF	TGTGCCAGCAGCTTGGAGAGGCCGATTGGGGAGACCCAGTACTTC
-	TRBV28	-	TRBJ1-1	CATSLGGTEAFF	TGTGCCACCTCTCTCGGGGGAACTGAAGCCTTCTTT
-	TRBV25-1	-	TRBJ2-7	CASSLKLGGENYEQYF	TGTGCCAGCAGTCTGAAGCTGGGAGGTGAGAACTACGAGCAGTACTTC
TRBD1	TRBV19	-	TRBJ1-1	CASQYQGAGTEAFF	TGTGCCAGTCAATACCAGGGGGCTGGCACTGAAGCTTTCTTT
-	TRBV24-1	-	TRBJ1-4	CATSDLIVETNEKLFF	TGTGCCACCAGTGATTTGATAGTGGAAACTAATGAAAAACTGTTTTTT
-	TRBV7-6	-	TRBJ2-3	CASSLIGLTDTQYF	TGTGCCAGCAGCTTAATAGGGCTCACAGATACGCAGTATTTT
TRBD1	TRBV5-1	-	TRBJ2-7	CASSWTAGGIYEQYF	TGCGCCAGCAGCTGGACTGCAGGGGGCATCTACGAGCAGTACTTC
TRBD1	TRBV15	-	TRBJ2-7	CATSRDSWTGTAAYEQYF	TGTGCCACCAGCAGAGATAGTTGGACCGGGACAGCCGCCTACGAGCAGTACTTC
-	TRBV4-1	-	TRBJ1-1	CASSQDRRITEAFF	TGCGCCAGCAGCCAAGATCGGAGAATCACTGAAGCTTTCTTT